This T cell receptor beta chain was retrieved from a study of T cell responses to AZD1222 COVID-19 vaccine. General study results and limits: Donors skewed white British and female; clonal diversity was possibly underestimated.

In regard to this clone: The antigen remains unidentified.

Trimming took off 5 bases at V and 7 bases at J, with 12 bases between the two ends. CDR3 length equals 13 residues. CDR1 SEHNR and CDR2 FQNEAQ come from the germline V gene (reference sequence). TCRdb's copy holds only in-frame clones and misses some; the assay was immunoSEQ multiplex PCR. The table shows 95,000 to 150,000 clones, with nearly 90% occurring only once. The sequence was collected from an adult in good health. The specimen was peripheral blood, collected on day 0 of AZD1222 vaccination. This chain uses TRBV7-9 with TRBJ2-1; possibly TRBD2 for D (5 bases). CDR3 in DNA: TGTGCCAGCAGCCCGGGAATGCTGAATGAGCAGTTCTTC. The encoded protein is CASSPGMLNEQFF.